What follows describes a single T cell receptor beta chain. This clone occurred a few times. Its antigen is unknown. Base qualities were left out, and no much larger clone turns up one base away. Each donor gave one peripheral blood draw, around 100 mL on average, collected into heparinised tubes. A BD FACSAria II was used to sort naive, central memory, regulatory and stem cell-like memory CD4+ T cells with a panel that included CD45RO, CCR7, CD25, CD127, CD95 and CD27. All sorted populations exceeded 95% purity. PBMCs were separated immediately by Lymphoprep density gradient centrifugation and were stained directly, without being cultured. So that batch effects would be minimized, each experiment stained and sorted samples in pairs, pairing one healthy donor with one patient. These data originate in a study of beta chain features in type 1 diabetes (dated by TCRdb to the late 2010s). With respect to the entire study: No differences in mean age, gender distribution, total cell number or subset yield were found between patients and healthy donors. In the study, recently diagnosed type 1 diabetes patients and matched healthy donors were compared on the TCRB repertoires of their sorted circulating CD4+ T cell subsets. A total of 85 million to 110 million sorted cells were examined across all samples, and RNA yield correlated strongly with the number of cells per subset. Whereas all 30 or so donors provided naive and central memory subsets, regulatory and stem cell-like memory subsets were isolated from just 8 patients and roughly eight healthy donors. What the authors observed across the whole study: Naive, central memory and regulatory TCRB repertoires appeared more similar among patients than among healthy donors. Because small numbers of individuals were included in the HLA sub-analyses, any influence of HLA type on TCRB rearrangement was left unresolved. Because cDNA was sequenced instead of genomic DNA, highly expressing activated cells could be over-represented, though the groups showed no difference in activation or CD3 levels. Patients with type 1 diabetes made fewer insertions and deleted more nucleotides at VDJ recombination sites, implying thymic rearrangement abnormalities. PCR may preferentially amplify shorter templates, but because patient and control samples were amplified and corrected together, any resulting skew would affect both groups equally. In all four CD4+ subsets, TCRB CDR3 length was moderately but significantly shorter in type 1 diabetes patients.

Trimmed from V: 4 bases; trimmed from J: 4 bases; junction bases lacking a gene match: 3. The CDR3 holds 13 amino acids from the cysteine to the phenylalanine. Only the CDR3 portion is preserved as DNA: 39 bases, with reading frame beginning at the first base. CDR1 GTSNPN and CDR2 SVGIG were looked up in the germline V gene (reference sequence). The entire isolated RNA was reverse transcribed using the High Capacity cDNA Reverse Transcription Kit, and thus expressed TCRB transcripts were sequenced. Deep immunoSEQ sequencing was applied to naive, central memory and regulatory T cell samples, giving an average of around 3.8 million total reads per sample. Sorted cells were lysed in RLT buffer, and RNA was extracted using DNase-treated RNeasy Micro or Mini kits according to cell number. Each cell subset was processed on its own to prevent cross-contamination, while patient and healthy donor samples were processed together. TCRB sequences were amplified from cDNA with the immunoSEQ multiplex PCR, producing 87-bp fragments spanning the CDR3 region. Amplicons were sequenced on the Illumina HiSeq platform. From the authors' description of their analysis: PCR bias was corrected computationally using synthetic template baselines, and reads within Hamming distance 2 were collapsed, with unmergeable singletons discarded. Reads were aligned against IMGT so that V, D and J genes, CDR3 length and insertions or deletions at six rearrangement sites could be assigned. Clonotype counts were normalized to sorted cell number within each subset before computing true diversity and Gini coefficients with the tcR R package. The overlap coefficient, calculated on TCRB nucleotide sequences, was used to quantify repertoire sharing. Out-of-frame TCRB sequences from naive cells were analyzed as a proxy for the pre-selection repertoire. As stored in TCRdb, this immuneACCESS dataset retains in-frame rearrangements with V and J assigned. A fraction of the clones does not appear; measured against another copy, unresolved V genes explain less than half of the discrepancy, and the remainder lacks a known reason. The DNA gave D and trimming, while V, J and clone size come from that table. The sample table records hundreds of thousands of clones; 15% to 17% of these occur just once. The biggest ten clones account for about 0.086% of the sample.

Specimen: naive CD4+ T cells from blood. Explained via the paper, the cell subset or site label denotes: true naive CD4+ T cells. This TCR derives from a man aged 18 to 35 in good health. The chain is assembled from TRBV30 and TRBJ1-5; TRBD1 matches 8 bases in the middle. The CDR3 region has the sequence CAWTGQGNQPQHF. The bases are TGTGCCTGGACCGGACAGGGTAATCAGCCCCAGCATTTT.